This T cell receptor beta chain is from a study of cytomegalovirus exposure and HLA in healthy donors. Regarding the study as a whole: Later on, an analysis found that several of the most significant clusters appeared to be linked to common viral pathogens, which included parvovirus B19. Sequence variants that were highly shared formed a cluster that was likely a sequencing artifact. Reportedly, diagnosis of cytomegalovirus status by the classifier showed high specificity and sensitivity.

Comment on this clone: Its antigen is still unknown.

The CDR3 spans 14 residues. CDR1 is SEHNR and CDR2 is FQNEAQ in the germline V gene (reference sequence). Between the trimmed V and J ends, which lost 2 bases and 5 bases, there was a span of 12 bases. The PCR employed 60 Vbeta primers together with 13 Jbeta primers. Clones were read by immunoSEQ multiplex PCR, and TCRdb kept only the in-frame ones, dropping some. The data show 100,000 to 120,000 clones, about three quarters seen once. Sequencing was done on a sample of PBMCs. This sequence was found in a woman in her thirties in good health and CMV-seronegative. The rearrangement uses TRBV7-9 and TRBJ1-1, with D maybe TRBD1 (5 bases). The DNA of the CDR3 is TGTGCCAGCAGCTTACCTGCCAGGGAAACTGAAGCTTTCTTT. As protein: CASSLPARETEAFF.